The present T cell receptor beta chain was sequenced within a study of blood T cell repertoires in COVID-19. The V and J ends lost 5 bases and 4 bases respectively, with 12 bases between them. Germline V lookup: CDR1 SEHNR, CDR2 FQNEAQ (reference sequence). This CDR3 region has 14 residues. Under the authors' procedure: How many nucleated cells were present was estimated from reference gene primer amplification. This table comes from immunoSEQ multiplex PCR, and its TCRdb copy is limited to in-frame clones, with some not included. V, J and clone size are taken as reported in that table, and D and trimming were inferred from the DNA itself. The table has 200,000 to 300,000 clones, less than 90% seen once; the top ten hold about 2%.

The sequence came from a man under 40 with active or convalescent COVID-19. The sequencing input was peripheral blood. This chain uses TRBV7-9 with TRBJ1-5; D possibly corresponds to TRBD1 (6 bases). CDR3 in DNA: TGTGCCAGCAGCCGGACAGAGCGAAATCAGCCCCAGCATTTT. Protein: CASSRTERNQPQHF.